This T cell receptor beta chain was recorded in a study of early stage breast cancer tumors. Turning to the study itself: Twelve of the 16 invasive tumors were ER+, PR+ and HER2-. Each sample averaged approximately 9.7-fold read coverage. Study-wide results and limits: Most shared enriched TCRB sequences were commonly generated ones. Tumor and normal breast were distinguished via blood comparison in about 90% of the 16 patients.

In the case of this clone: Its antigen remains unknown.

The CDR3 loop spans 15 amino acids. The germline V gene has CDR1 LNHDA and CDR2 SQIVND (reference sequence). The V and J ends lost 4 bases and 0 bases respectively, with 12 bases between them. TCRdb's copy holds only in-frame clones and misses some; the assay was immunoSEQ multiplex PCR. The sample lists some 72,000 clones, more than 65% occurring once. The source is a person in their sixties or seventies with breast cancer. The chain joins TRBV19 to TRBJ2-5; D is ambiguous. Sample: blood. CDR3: CASSNLGKYQETQYF. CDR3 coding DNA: TGTGCCAGTAGTAACCTGGGGAAGTACCAAGAGACCCAGTACTTC. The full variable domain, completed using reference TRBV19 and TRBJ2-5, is DGGITQSPKYLFRKEGQNVTLSCEQNLNHDAMYWYRQDPGQGLRLIYYSQIVNDFQKGDIAEGYSVSREKKESFPLTVTSAQKNPTAFYLCASSNLGKYQETQYFGPGTRLLVL.